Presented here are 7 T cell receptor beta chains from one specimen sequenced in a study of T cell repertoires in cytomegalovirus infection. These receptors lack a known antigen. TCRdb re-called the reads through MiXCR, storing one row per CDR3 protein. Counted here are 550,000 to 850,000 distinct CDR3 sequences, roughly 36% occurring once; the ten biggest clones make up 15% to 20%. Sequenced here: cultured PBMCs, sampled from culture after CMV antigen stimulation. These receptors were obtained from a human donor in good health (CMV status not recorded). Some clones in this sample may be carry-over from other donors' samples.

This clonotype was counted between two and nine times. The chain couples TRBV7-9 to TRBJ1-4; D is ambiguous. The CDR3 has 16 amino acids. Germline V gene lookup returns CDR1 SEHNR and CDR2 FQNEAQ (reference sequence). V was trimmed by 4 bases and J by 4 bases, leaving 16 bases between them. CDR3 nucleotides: TGTGCCAGCAGCTCCCATTTGGCAGGATATAATGAAAAACTGTTTTTT. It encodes CASSSHLAGYNEKLFF.

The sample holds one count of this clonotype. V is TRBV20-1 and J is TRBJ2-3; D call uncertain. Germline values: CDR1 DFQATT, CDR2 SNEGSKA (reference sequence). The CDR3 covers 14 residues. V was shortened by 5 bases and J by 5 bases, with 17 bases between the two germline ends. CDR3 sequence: CSAVLKHSRDTQYF. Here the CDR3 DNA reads TGCAGTGCTGTACTCAAACACTCGCGAGATACGCAGTATTTT.

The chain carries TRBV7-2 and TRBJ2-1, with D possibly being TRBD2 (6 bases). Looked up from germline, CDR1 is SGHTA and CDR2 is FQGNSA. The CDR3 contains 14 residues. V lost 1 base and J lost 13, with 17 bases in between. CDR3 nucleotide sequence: TGTGCCAGCAGCTTAGGAAATAGCGGTAAGGTTCAGTTCTTC. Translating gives CASSLGNSGKVQFF.

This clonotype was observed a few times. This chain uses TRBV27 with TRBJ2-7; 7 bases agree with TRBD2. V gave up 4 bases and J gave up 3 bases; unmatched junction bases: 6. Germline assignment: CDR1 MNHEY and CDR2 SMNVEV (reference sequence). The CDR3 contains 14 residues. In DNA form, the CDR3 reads TGTGCCAGCAGTTCCGATGGGGGGGGCTACGAGCAGTACTTC. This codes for CASSSDGGGYEQYF.

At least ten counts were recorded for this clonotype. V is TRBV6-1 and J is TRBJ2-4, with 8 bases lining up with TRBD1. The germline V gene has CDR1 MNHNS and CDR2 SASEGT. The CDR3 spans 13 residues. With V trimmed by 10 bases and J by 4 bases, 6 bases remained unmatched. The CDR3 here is CATADRVKNIQYF. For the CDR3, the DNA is TGTGCCACCGCGGACAGGGTAAAAAACATTCAGTACTTC.

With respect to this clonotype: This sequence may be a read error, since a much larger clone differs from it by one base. As DNA, the CDR3 is TGTGCCAGCAGCTTAAGGGGGGACGGCGAGCAGTACTTC. Residues: CASSLRGDGEQYF. This chain uses TRBV7-6 with TRBJ2-7, with D possibly being TRBD1 or TRBD2 (6 bases each). The CDR3 is 13 amino acids. With 2 bases removed from V and 6 bases from J, the gap between germline ends came to 11 bases. Germline assignment: CDR1 SGHVS and CDR2 FNYEAQ.

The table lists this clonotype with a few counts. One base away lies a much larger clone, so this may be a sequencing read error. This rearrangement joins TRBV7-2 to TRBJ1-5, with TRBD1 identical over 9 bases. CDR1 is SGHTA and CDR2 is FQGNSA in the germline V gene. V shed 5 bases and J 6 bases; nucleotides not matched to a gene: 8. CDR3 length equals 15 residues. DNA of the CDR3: TGTGCCAGCAGCCCGACCGGGACAGGGAGTCAGCCCCAGCATTTT. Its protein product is CASSPTGTGSQPQHF.